The text below deals with one TCR beta chain. No antigen is known for it. Using immunoSEQ multiplex PCR, the repertoire was profiled, and TCRdb retains in-frame clones only, with some absent. The table lists tens of thousands of clones, approximately 96% of them singletons. This entry belongs to a study of cytomegalovirus exposure and HLA in healthy donors. Broader study findings: A subsequent analysis found that TCR clusters from the first cohort also tended to co-occur in the roughly 120 validation repertoires, with about 94% of cluster scores above 0.

The germline CDR1 and CDR2 sequences are LGHNA and YSLEER. Trimming left V 0 bases short and J 6 bases short, with 17 bases between. CDR3 length: 17 residues. The sample taken for sequencing was PBMCs. This receptor was identified in a man between 18 and 35 years old in good health and CMV-seronegative. The chain uses TRBV4-3 and TRBJ2-2; tentative D call: TRBD2 (5 bases). The DNA of the CDR3 is TGCGCCAGCAGCCAAGATCCAAGCGGTGGGGTCGCCGGGGAGCTGTTTTTT. Protein sequence: CASSQDPSGGVAGELFF.